Below, 7 T cell receptor beta chains from the same sample are listed, as sequenced in a study of identical twins. TCRdb analysed the 5' RACE reads with MiXCR anew, one entry per CDR3 protein. In the table there are 460,000 or so distinct CDR3 sequences, 12% to 15% of which are singletons. These data also formed part of another study, on yellow fever vaccine responses in identical twins.

The source material was CD4+ T cells sorted from blood. Source of these receptors: a woman between 18 and 29 years old in good health.

This chain connects TRBV7-9 to TRBJ2-4; 11 bases agree with TRBD1. The CDR3 contains 14 residues. Germline values: CDR1 SEHNR, CDR2 FQNEAQ (reference sequence). With 8 bases clipped from V and 9 bases from J, the junction kept 9 bases outside the gene matches. The CDR3 DNA reads TGTGCCAGCGTCTACCGGACAGGGGGCATCATTCAGTACTTC. Protein sequence: CASVYRTGGIIQYF.

This clonotype was detected a few times. The V and J genes are TRBV7-3 and TRBJ2-1, with 10 bases lining up with TRBD2. Losses at the gene ends were 3 bases for V and 0 bases for J; bases not matched to a gene: 8. The V gene's germline CDR1 is SGHTA and CDR2 FQGTGA. CDR3 length equals 18 residues. The CDR3 region has the DNA TGTGCCAGCAGCTTGAGTAGCGGGGGGCTCAGCTCCTACAATGAGCAGTTCTTC. It is translated as CASSLSSGGLSSYNEQFF.

There are many counts of this clonotype. The V call is TRBV20-1, the J call TRBJ2-5, with D perhaps being TRBD1 or TRBD2 (6 bases each). CDR1 and CDR2 from the germline V gene are DFQATT and SNEGSKA (reference sequence). The V gene lost 4 bases and the J gene lost 1 base, with 10 bases spanning the gap. CDR3 length: 13 residues. The CDR3 bases are TGCAGTGCTAACAGGGACTCCCAAGAGACCCAGTACTTC. Its protein is CSANRDSQETQYF.

This clonotype was counted a single time. As DNA, the CDR3 is TGTGCCATCAGTAGCGGAAACATTCAGTACTTC. Translating it yields CAISSGNIQYF. The chain employs TRBV10-3 and TRBJ2-4, with D perhaps TRBD2 (5 bases). Trimming took 5 bases from V and 6 from J, leaving 5 bases between them. Germline V lookup: CDR1 ENHRY, CDR2 SYGVKD. The CDR3 loop spans 11 amino acids.

This clonotype showed up just a few times. J is TRBJ2-5 and V is TRBV6-1, with TRBD2 matching over 15 bases. Germline CDR1 and CDR2: MNHNS and SASEGT. Trimming cost V 6 bases and J 4 bases; bases outside gene matches: 6. The CDR3 is 16 residues long. CDR3 DNA: TGTGCCAGCAGGGGACTAGCGGGGGGCCGCGGAGAGACCCAGTACTTC. It yields the protein CASRGLAGGRGETQYF.

This clonotype has at least ten counts. V gene TRBV12-3 or TRBV12-4 combines with J gene TRBJ1-2, with a possible D match to TRBD1 (5 bases). The CDR3 contains 13 residues. The V end lost 7 bases, the J end lost 6 bases, and 15 bases lay between the germline ends. The CDR3: CASNKGTANGYTF. In nucleotides, the CDR3 is TGTGCCAGCAATAAAGGGACGGCGAATGGCTACACCTTC.

The chain uses TRBV5-1 and TRBJ2-3; TRBD1 agrees at 9 bases. CDR3 length: 19 residues. V lost 0 bases and J lost 1; bases outside the gene matches: 12. The V gene's germline CDR1 is SGHRS and CDR2 YFSETQ. The CDR3 loop is CASSLVTGGAFVGTDTQYF. CDR3 nucleotide sequence: TGCGCCAGCAGCTTGGTAACAGGGGGCGCGTTCGTCGGCACAGATACGCAGTATTTT.